Included here is one TCR beta chain sequence, with context. Its antigen is undetermined. The data belong to a study of cytomegalovirus exposure and HLA in healthy donors. Study-level results: The later analysis indicated that the majority of CMV-associated TCR beta chains appeared HLA-restricted.

The PCR had 60 Vbeta and 13 Jbeta primers. Clones were read by immunoSEQ multiplex PCR, and TCRdb kept only the in-frame ones, dropping some. The sample shows 110,000 to 150,000 clones, around 82% of them seen only once. The CDR3 has 18 residues. Germline CDR1 is MGHRA and CDR2 is YSYEKL. V was clipped by 4 bases and J by 1 base; unmatched bases: 10. The sequenced sample consisted of PBMCs. This sequence was found in a female donor in good health and CMV-seronegative. The V call is TRBV4-1, the J call TRBJ1-1; 12 nucleotides match TRBD1. The CDR3 nucleotides read TGCGCCAGCAGCCTACACCGGGACAGGGGGCAAACGAACACTGAAGCTTTCTTT. Translation gives CASSLHRDRGQTNTEAFF.